The TCR beta chain described here comes from a study of OX40 agonist ivuxolimab in advanced cancers. Study details: The dose-escalation cohort was around 83% male, with a mean age of 60 years, ranging roughly 20 to 90.

With V trimmed by 2 bases and J by 8 bases, 8 bases remained unmatched. CDR1 and CDR2 (germline): ENHRY, SYGVKD. This CDR3 is 16 amino acids long. Excluded were patients having autoimmune disease history or systemic immunosuppression. Produced via immunoSEQ multiplex PCR; TCRdb's table is partial and in-frame only. Among roughly 40,000 clones listed, about 88% were seen once. The receptor's source is an adult with an advanced solid tumor such as melanoma, head and neck, liver or kidney cancer. Sequences were derived from CD4+ or CD8+ T cells sorted from blood, sampled in a trial of the OX40 agonist ivuxolimab. This chain links TRBV10-3 with TRBJ1-6; 8 nucleotides align to TRBD1. The CDR3 is CAISERLDRADSPLHF. Written as DNA, the CDR3 is TGTGCCATCAGTGAGAGATTGGACAGGGCGGATTCACCCCTCCACTTT.